This T cell receptor (beta chain) is drawn from a study of blood T cell repertoires in COVID-19. As originally analysed: Quantification of nucleated cells was approximated via reference gene primer amplification. Data came from immunoSEQ multiplex PCR; TCRdb stores just in-frame clones and leaves some out. V and J calls and clone size follow that table, whereas D and trimming were derived from the DNA. The sample has around 300,000 clones, nearly 90% seen once. The CDR3 runs 15 residues. V was pared by 6 bases and J by 1 base, with 6 bases of the junction left unmatched. The chain combines TRBV6-7 with TRBJ2-1; 7 bases map to TRBD2. TRBV6-7 is an ORF; its function is uncertain. The receptor comes from a woman between 18 and 30 years old with acute COVID-19. The specimen was PBMCs or T cells enriched from blood (not recorded which). CDR3 protein: CASRRGRQSYNEQFF. The CDR3 coding sequence is TGTGCCAGCAGACGCGGGAGACAATCCTACAATGAGCAGTTCTTC.